The subject of this entry is one T cell receptor (beta chain). The junction departs from germline at one end; a sequencing error may be responsible. This record belongs to a study of PD-L1 blockade in urothelial cancer. Overall study context: Intravenous atezolizumab, 1,200 mg every 3 weeks, was begun by patients around 2014. Analysis of blood occurred 3 weeks (second dose) and 6 weeks after treatment start.

Germline CDR1 and CDR2: SSHAT and FNYEAQ (reference sequence). CDR3 length: 18 amino acids. Produced via immunoSEQ multiplex PCR; TCRdb's table is partial and in-frame only. Of approximately 120,000 clones in the sample, 86% were seen once. Time point given: peripheral blood 6 weeks after treatment start. J is TRBJ2-1 and V is TRBV7-7, with TRBD2 matching 16 bases. Sample: PBMCs, taken around atezolizumab (anti-PD-L1) treatment. The TCR sequence derives from a middle-aged man with urothelial cancer. This chain's CDR3 is CASSKQPGLAGGNNEQFF. In nucleotides, the CDR3 is TGTGCTAGCAGCAAACAGCCGGGACTAGCGGGAGGGAACAATGAGCAGTTCTTC.